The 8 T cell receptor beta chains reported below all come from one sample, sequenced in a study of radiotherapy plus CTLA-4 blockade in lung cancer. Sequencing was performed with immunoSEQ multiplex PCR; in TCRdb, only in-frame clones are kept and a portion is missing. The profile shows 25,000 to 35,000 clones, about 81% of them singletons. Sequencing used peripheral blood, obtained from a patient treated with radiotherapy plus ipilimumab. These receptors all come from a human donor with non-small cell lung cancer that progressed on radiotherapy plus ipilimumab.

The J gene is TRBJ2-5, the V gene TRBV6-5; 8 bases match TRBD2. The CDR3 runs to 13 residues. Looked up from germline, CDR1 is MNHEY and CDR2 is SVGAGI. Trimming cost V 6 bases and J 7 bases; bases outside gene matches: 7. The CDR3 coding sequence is TGTGCCAGCAGCCGTAGCGGGGCCGGGACCCAGTACTTC. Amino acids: CASSRSGAGTQYF.

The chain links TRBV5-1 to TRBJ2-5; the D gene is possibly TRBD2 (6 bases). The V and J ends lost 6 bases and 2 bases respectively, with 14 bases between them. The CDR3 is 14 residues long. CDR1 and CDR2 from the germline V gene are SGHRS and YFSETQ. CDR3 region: CASMGRFLQETQYF. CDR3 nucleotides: TGCGCCAGCATGGGGAGGTTCCTTCAAGAGACCCAGTACTTC.

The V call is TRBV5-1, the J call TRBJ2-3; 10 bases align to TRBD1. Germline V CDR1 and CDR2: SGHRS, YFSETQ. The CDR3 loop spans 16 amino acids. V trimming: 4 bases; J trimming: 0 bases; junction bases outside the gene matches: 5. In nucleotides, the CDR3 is TGCGCCAGCAGCCCCTGGGACAGGGGTAGCACAGATACGCAGTATTTT. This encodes CASSPWDRGSTDTQYF.

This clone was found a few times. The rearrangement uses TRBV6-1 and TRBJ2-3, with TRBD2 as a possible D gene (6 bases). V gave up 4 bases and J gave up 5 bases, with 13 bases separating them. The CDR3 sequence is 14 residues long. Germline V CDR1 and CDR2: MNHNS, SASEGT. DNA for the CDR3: TGTGCCAGCAGTGCCGGGGGAATACAAGATACGCAGTATTTT. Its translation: CASSAGGIQDTQYF.

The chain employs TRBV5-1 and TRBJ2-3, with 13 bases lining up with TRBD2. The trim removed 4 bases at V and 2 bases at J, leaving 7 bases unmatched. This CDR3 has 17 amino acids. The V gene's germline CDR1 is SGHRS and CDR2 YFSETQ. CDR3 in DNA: TGCGCCAGCAGCCGGTTACTAGCGGGGGGGAACACAGATACGCAGTATTTT. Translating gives CASSRLLAGGNTDTQYF.

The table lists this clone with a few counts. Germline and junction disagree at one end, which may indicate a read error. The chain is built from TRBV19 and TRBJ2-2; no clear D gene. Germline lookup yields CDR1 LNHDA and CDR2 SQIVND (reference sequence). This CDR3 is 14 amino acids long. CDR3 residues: CASSLDRNTGELFF. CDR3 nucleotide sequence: TGTGCCAGTAGTTTAGATCGGAACACCGGGGAGCTGTTTTTT.

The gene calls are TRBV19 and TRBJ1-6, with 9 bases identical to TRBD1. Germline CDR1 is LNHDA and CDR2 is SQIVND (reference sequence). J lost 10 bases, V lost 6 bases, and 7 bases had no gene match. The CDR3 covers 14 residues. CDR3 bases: TGTGCCAGTAGCACGGACAGGGGAGGATCACCCCTCCACTTT. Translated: CASSTDRGGSPLHF.

The CDR3 region has the DNA TGTGCCAGTAGTATACAGACAGGGGGCTACGAGCAGTACTTC. It specifies CASSIQTGGYEQYF. This chain connects TRBV19 to TRBJ2-7; 9 bases are shared with TRBD1. The CDR3 has 14 amino acids. The J segment lost 3 bases and the V segment lost 2 bases, leaving 2 bases of the junction unmatched. Looked up from germline, CDR1 is LNHDA and CDR2 is SQIVND (reference sequence). The full variable domain, in which reference TRBV19 and TRBJ2-7 provide the parts outside the CDR3, is DGGITQSPKYLFRKEGQNVTLSCEQNLNHDAMYWYRQDPGQGLRLIYYSQIVNDFQKGDIAEGYSVSREKKESFPLTVTSAQKNPTAFYLCASSIQTGGYEQYFGPGTRLTVT.